What follows is one T cell receptor (beta chain) and its context. Some clones are missing from TCRdb's copy, which holds only in-frame ones; the method was immunoSEQ multiplex PCR. The sample yields 250,000 to 300,000 clones, roughly nine tenths seen once. The source of the sample is a study of blood T cell repertoires in COVID-19. About the study: T cells, B-cell-depleted T cells, or PBMCs supplied cDNA or gDNA.

The CDR3 covers 16 residues. CDR1 is SGHNT, CDR2 YYREEE, per germline (reference sequence). The V and J ends lost 2 bases and 1 base, in that order; junction bases with no gene match: 5. V usage is TRBV5-4 and J usage is TRBJ2-3; 9 bases fit TRBD1. The clonotype comes from a man between 18 and 35 years old with active or convalescent COVID-19. Specimen: peripheral blood. The CDR3 bases are TGTGCCAGCAGCTTAGGGGGGGACAGGGGCACAGATACGCAGTATTTT. It translates to CASSLGGDRGTDTQYF.